This T cell receptor beta chain is from a study of shared clonotypes between healthy human individuals. Findings and caveats of the study: A reduction in generation probabilities was seen for non-shared clonotypes relative to those shared by all four donors. The study found roughly 5.3% of naive CD4 clonotypes shared across a handful of donors. A small donor pool kept down the genetic and exposure-history diversity that was represented.

The CDR3 has 17 amino acids. Trimming pared 5 bases from V and 4 bases from J, leaving 24 bases between. Germline CDR1 and CDR2: SGHRS and YFSETQ. Some clones are missing from TCRdb's copy, which holds only in-frame ones; the method was immunoSEQ multiplex PCR. The sample shows around 700,000 clones, about 78% of them seen only once. The table lists this clone with a count of one. No antigen is known for it. The sample was memory CD4+ T cells sorted from blood. Specified subset: CD45RA-negative fraction. This chain uses TRBV5-1 with TRBJ1-2, with a tentative D call TRBD1 (6 bases). This receptor was obtained from a woman in her twenties or thirties in good health. Here the CDR3 DNA reads TGCGCCAGCAGGTCCGAGCCCTATTCGGACAGCTTCTATGGCTACACCTTC. It encodes CASRSEPYSDSFYGYTF.